The entry below describes one T cell receptor beta chain. The antigen remains undetermined. Method: immunoSEQ multiplex PCR; TCRdb's copy keeps in-frame clones and lacks some. The sample carries around 2,000,000 clones, approximately 95% recorded once. Terminally differentiated effector memory CD45RA+ cells were excluded by CCR7 positive selection of CD45RO-negative cells. The data belong to a study of shared clonotypes between healthy human individuals. Whole-study findings and limits: Generation probability values for non-shared clonotypes were lower than those for clonotypes shared by all four donors.

The V and J ends lost 0 bases and 4 bases respectively, with 12 bases between them. The CDR3 consists of 16 residues. CDR1 is LGHNA and CDR2 is YSLEER in the germline V gene. This rearrangement joins TRBV4-3 to TRBJ2-2; D is tentatively TRBD1 or TRBD2 (5 bases each). The sample consisted of naive CD8+ T cells sorted from blood. This receptor was obtained from a young man in good health. The CDR3 bases are TGCGCCAGCAGCCAAGAGGTGACAGAGGGCACCGGGGAGCTGTTTTTT. It translates to CASSQEVTEGTGELFF.